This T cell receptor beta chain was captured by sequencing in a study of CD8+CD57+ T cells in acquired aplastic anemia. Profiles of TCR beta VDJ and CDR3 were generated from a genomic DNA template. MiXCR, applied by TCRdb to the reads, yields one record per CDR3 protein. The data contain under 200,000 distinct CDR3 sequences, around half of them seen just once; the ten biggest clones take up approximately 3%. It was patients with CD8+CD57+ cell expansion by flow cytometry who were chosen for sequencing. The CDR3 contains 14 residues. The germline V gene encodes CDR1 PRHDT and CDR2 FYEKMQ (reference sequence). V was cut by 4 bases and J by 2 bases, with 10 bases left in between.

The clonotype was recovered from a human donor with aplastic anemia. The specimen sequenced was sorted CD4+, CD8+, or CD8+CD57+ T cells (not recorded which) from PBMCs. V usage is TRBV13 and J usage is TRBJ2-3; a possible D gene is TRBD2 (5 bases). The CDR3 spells CASSSERTTDTQYF. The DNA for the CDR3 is TGTGCCAGCAGCTCCGAGCGGACCACAGATACGCAGTATTTT.